This passage covers 29 T cell receptor beta chains from one sample sequenced in a study of cytomegalovirus exposure and HLA in healthy donors. Primers for the PCR totalled 60 Vbeta and 13 Jbeta. This table comes from immunoSEQ multiplex PCR, and its TCRdb copy is limited to in-frame clones, with some not included. The sample has about 100,000 clones; around 74% are singletons. Sample: PBMCs. The receptors come from a man aged 35 to 55 in good health and CMV-seropositive.

The chain combines TRBV19 with TRBJ2-5, with D possibly TRBD1 on 6 matching bases. V dropped 6 bases and J dropped 5 bases, with 16 bases sitting between them. This CDR3 is built from 14 residues. The V gene's germline CDR1 is LNHDA and CDR2 SQIVND (reference sequence). The CDR3 reads CASSRKGGRETQYF. The CDR3 region has the DNA TGTGCCAGTAGCCGAAAAGGGGGTCGGGAGACCCAGTACTTC.

The V call is TRBV19, the J call TRBJ2-3, with 9 bases lining up with TRBD2. There are 13 residues in the CDR3. The J segment lost 6 bases and the V segment lost 7 bases, leaving 5 bases of the junction unmatched. Germline V gene lookup returns CDR1 LNHDA and CDR2 SQIVND (reference sequence). The CDR3: CASKAGGSDTQYF. DNA of the CDR3: TGTGCCAGTAAGGCGGGGGGGTCGGATACGCAGTATTTT. Full variable domain (rest looked up from reference TRBV19 and TRBJ2-3): DGGITQSPKYLFRKEGQNVTLSCEQNLNHDAMYWYRQDPGQGLRLIYYSQIVNDFQKGDIAEGYSVSREKKESFPLTVTSAQKNPTAFYLCASKAGGSDTQYFGPGTRLTVL.

The chain has TRBV5-1 and TRBJ2-6, with a possible D match to TRBD1 (5 bases). The V gene lost 4 bases and the J gene lost 0 bases, with 14 bases spanning the gap. The CDR3 loop spans 17 amino acids. Germline V gene sequence: CDR1 SGHRS, CDR2 YFSETQ. The CDR3 sequence is CASSLRTTSSGANVLTF. DNA of the CDR3: TGCGCCAGCAGCCTACGGACAACAAGCTCTGGGGCCAACGTCCTGACTTTC.

V is TRBV5-1 and J is TRBJ2-5; TRBD2 agrees at 11 bases. With 0 bases clipped from V and 5 bases from J, the junction kept 6 bases outside the gene matches. CDR1 is SGHRS and CDR2 is YFSETQ in the germline V gene. This CDR3 is 16 amino acids long. The DNA for the CDR3 is TGCGCCAGCAGCTTGGCTGGTAGCGGGGGGGCGGAGACCCAGTACTTC. As protein: CASSLAGSGGAETQYF.

Many counts were recorded for this clone. Since a much larger clone is just one base distant, this may be a read error. The chain employs TRBV19 and TRBJ1-1; D uncertain. This CDR3 is built from 12 residues. Trimming pared 1 base from V and 7 bases from J, leaving 7 bases between. Germline V lookup: CDR1 LNHDA, CDR2 SQIVND (reference sequence). CDR3 DNA sequence: TGTGCCAGTAGTATAGGGTCAGGTGAAGCTTTCTTT. Amino acid sequence: CASSIGSGEAFF.

The chain employs TRBV14 and TRBJ1-1, with unresolved D. Trimming took 0 bases from V and 1 from J, leaving 6 bases between them. The V gene's germline CDR1 is SGHDN and CDR2 FVKESK. The CDR3 is 14 residues long. The CDR3 is CASSQETPNTEAFF. The CDR3 DNA reads TGTGCCAGCAGCCAAGAAACTCCGAACACTGAAGCTTTCTTT.

V is TRBV13 and J is TRBJ2-7; 7 positions match TRBD1. This CDR3 contains 14 residues. Per germline, CDR1 PRHDT and CDR2 FYEKMQ (reference sequence). With V trimmed by 3 bases and J by 4 bases, 6 bases remained unmatched. CDR3 in amino acids: CASSFTGVVYEQYF. Written as DNA, the CDR3 is TGTGCCAGCAGCTTCACAGGGGTTGTATACGAGCAGTACTTC.

The J gene is TRBJ2-7, the V gene TRBV7-2, with D unresolved. This CDR3 spans 15 amino acids. Trimming stripped 3 bases from V and 0 bases from J, with 12 bases between. The germline CDR1 and CDR2 sequences are SGHTA and FQGNSA. This CDR3 is CASSFLAGSSYEQYF. CDR3 sequence (DNA): TGTGCCAGCAGCTTCCTCGCAGGAAGCTCCTACGAGCAGTACTTC.

The V gene is TRBV11-3, the J gene TRBJ2-1; 12 bases match TRBD2. The V segment lost 3 bases and the J segment 9 bases; nucleotides outside the gene matches: 6. Germline-derived CDR1 and CDR2 are SGHNT and YENEEA. CDR3 length: 15 residues. CDR3 coding DNA: TGTGCCAGCAGCTTGACTAGCGGGAGCCTCAGTGAGCAGTTCTTC. It yields the protein CASSLTSGSLSEQFF.

The CDR3 coding sequence is TGCGCCAGCAGGTTTGACAGCTCCTACGAGCAGTACTTC. Its translation: CASRFDSSYEQYF. The rearrangement links TRBV5-1 to TRBJ2-7; possibly TRBD1 for D (5 bases). In germline, CDR1 is SGHRS, CDR2 YFSETQ. The CDR3 loop spans 13 amino acids. Between the trimmed V and J ends, which lost 5 bases and 0 bases, there was a span of 9 bases.

This clone was detected only a few times. The genes are TRBV19 and TRBJ2-1; D is possibly TRBD2 (5 bases). V gave up 6 bases and J gave up 6 bases, with 18 bases separating them. The CDR3 spans 15 residues. Germline CDR1 LNHDA, CDR2 SQIVND (reference sequence). The CDR3 region is CASRRRRAGPNEQFF. Written as DNA, the CDR3 is TGTGCCAGTAGGAGGAGGCGGGCTGGCCCCAATGAGCAGTTCTTC.

The chain carries TRBV10-1 and TRBJ1-1; 9 bases agree with TRBD1. Germline lookup yields CDR1 WNHNN and CDR2 SYGVQD (reference sequence). This CDR3 comprises 14 residues. The trim removed 6 bases at V and 1 base at J, leaving 3 bases unmatched. The CDR3 is CASSGQGRNTEAFF. The CDR3 DNA sequence: TGCGCCAGCAGCGGACAGGGGAGGAACACTGAAGCTTTCTTT.

This clone was detected a few times. The chain has TRBV18 and TRBJ2-7, with TRBD2 identical over 8 bases. CDR1 is KGHSH and CDR2 is LQKENI in the germline V gene. The CDR3 has 14 residues. V shed 1 base, J shed 4 bases, and the junction held 3 bases outside the gene matches. CDR3 nucleotide sequence: TGTGCCAGCTCACCACTTCGCGGGGGGTACGAGCAGTACTTC. Protein: CASSPLRGGYEQYF.

This rearrangement joins TRBV27 to TRBJ2-3; possible D gene TRBD1, 6 bases. CDR3 length: 14 amino acids. The germline gives CDR1 MNHEY, CDR2 SMNVEV (reference sequence). The ends were cut back, 7 bases at V and 0 bases at J, with 11 bases in the middle. CDR3 residues: CASTLGQSTDTQYF. The CDR3 DNA reads TGTGCCAGCACCTTGGGACAAAGCACAGATACGCAGTATTTT.

This chain joins TRBV18 and TRBJ2-7; weak D call: TRBD2 (7 bases). V was pared by 3 bases and J by 4 bases, with 16 bases between. The CDR3 extends over 15 amino acids. Germline V CDR1 and CDR2: KGHSH, LQKENI. CDR3 protein: CASSPRGGRGYEQYF. For the CDR3, the DNA is TGTGCCAGCTCACCGAGGGGGGGGCGCGGGTACGAGCAGTACTTC. Full variable domain (outside the CDR3, taken from reference TRBV18 and TRBJ2-7): NAGVMQNPRHLVRRRGQEARLRCSPMKGHSHVYWYRQLPEEGLKFMVYLQKENIIDESGMPKERFSAEFPKEGPSILRIQQVVRGDSAAYFCASSPRGGRGYEQYFGPGTRLTVT.

The rearrangement uses TRBV4-1 and TRBJ1-5; TRBD1 is a possible D gene (5 bases). CDR3 size: 17 residues. Looked up from germline, CDR1 is MGHRA and CDR2 is YSYEKL. V was pared by 2 bases and J by 0 bases, with 14 bases between. The CDR3 protein is CASSQIGSGYSNQPQHF. The CDR3 DNA sequence: TGCGCCAGCAGCCAAATCGGGTCAGGGTATAGCAATCAGCCCCAGCATTTT.

The gene calls are TRBV7-9 and TRBJ2-3; the match to TRBD2 covers 8 bases. The junction had 11 bases not matched to a gene; V was cut back by 6 bases and J by 0 bases. Germline CDR1 and CDR2: SEHNR and FQNEAQ (reference sequence). CDR3 size: 17 residues. CDR3: CASRETSGQLSTDTQYF. For the CDR3, the DNA is TGTGCCAGCAGGGAAACTAGCGGCCAACTTAGCACAGATACGCAGTATTTT.

The CDR3 DNA is TGCGCCAGCAGCCCCTTGACAGGGTCCTCTGGAAACACCATATATTTT. Translation gives CASSPLTGSSGNTIYF. The chain couples TRBV5-1 to TRBJ1-3; 7 nucleotides agree with TRBD1. Germline V gene sequence: CDR1 SGHRS, CDR2 YFSETQ. The CDR3 extends over 16 amino acids. Trimming at V came to 4 bases and at J to 0 bases, leaving 7 bases not matched to a gene.

The chain is built from TRBV20-1 and TRBJ1-2; D unresolved. V was cut by 3 bases and J by 4 bases, with 3 bases left in between. The CDR3 extends over 10 amino acids. Germline loops: CDR1 DFQATT, CDR2 SNEGSKA (reference sequence). Here the CDR3 reads CSARAYGYTF. The CDR3 coding sequence is TGCAGTGCTAGGGCCTATGGCTACACCTTC.

This clone has more than one count but fewer than ten. Written as DNA, the CDR3 is TGTGCCAGCAGTGAAGCGCGAGGAGATCGGGAGACCCAGTACTTC. It encodes CASSEARGDRETQYF. This chain uses TRBV2 with TRBJ2-5; D is uncertain. This CDR3 is built from 15 residues. Looked up from germline, CDR1 is SNHLY and CDR2 is FYNNEI. V lost 0 bases to trimming and J lost 5 bases, with 13 bases between them.

The V and J genes are TRBV7-9 and TRBJ1-1; D possibly corresponds to TRBD1 (6 bases). Germline V gene sequence: CDR1 SEHNR, CDR2 FQNEAQ (reference sequence). The CDR3 sequence is 14 residues long. V lost 8 bases, J lost 1 base, and 14 bases lay in between. CDR3 residues: CASLPTGQNTEAFF. CDR3 DNA: TGTGCCAGCCTTCCGACAGGCCAGAACACTGAAGCTTTCTTT.

This clone was detected only a few times. The J gene is TRBJ2-4, the V gene TRBV7-9, with D perhaps matching TRBD1 (5 bases). CDR1 SEHNR and CDR2 FQNEAQ come from the germline V gene (reference sequence). The germline V and J ends were trimmed by 5 bases and 0 bases, with 14 bases remaining between them. There are 16 residues in the CDR3. The CDR3 sequence: CASSPDTILAKNIQYF. The CDR3 nucleotides are TGTGCCAGCAGCCCGGACACGATATTAGCCAAAAACATTCAGTACTTC.

The chain uses TRBV11-3 and TRBJ2-5; 8 bases line up with TRBD2. The DNA end is a closer match to TRBJ2-7, so the J assignment may be wrong. Germline CDR1 is SGHNT and CDR2 is YENEEA. The CDR3 sequence is 14 residues long. CDR3 sequence: CASSSGRAGSEQYF. The CDR3, as DNA: TGTGCCAGCAGCTCCGGGAGGGCCGGCTCCGAGCAGTACTTC.

This clone occurred once. One end of the junction does not line up with germline, which may come from a read error. The sample contains more than one DNA sequence encoding this CDR3. J is TRBJ1-2 and V is TRBV19; 10 positions agree with TRBD1. Germline V gives CDR1 LNHDA, CDR2 SQIVND (reference sequence). This CDR3 spans 16 amino acids. The CDR3 loop reads CASSTDRGLVNYGYTF. Written as DNA, the CDR3 is TGCGCCAGTAGTACAGACAGGGGGCTAGTAAACTATGGCTACACCTTC.

Here the CDR3 reads CASGLGQGLYNEQFF. In DNA, the CDR3 is TGTGCTAGTGGTTTGGGACAGGGACTCTACAATGAGCAGTTCTTC. The rearrangement joins TRBV12-5 to TRBJ2-1; weak D call: TRBD1 (7 bases). Trimming took off 1 base at V and 3 bases at J, with 10 bases between the two ends. Per germline, CDR1 LGHNT and CDR2 FRNRAP. The CDR3 length is 15 residues.

The chain uses TRBV6-1 and TRBJ2-5, with D possibly matching TRBD1 (6 bases). V lost 8 bases and J 3 bases, leaving 16 bases between the germline ends. Germline CDR1 MNHNS, CDR2 SASEGT. The CDR3 spans 14 residues. CDR3 sequence: CASGARGQEETQYF. The CDR3 DNA sequence: TGTGCCAGCGGGGCTAGGGGACAAGAAGAGACCCAGTACTTC.

This chain links TRBV6-5 with TRBJ1-5, with TRBD1 matching 7 bases. Germline-derived CDR1 and CDR2 are MNHEY and SVGAGI. Unmatched junction bases numbered 4, after V lost 4 bases and J lost 4 bases. The CDR3 runs 14 residues. CDR3: CASSLTQGNQPQHF. The CDR3 region has the DNA TGTGCCAGCAGTTTAACACAGGGGAATCAGCCCCAGCATTTT.

This chain uses TRBV11-2 with TRBJ1-6; possibly TRBD1 for D (6 bases). The V gene's germline CDR1 is SGHAT and CDR2 FQNNGV. The ends were cut back, 2 bases at V and 10 bases at J, with 15 bases in the middle. The CDR3 runs to 15 residues. In DNA, the CDR3 is TGTGCCAGCAGCTTATTCCAGGACAGTAACTCACCCCTCCACTTT. Its translation: CASSLFQDSNSPLHF.

The CDR3 DNA is TGTGCCATCTCCAGGACTAGCGGGAGCGGTTACGAGCAGTACTTC. Translated: CAISRTSGSGYEQYF. The rearrangement uses TRBV10-3 and TRBJ2-7; 13 bases line up with TRBD2. The CDR3 covers 15 residues. The germline CDR1 and CDR2 sequences are ENHRY and SYGVKD. V lost 8 bases, J lost 4 bases, and 8 bases stayed unmatched.